This T cell receptor beta chain was sequenced during a study of cytomegalovirus exposure and HLA in healthy donors. Study details: Within the Caucasian-associated ancestry cluster were around 80% of the roughly 400 genotyped donors.

Trimming left V 3 bases short and J 6 bases short, with 10 bases between. Per germline, CDR1 MNHNS and CDR2 SASEGT. The CDR3 has 13 amino acids. General study results and limits: Most CMV-associated TCR beta chains appeared HLA-restricted in a later analysis. There were 150 or so TCR beta chains listed as cytomegalovirus-associated.

Primers included in the PCR were 60 Vbeta and 13 Jbeta primers. This table comes from immunoSEQ multiplex PCR, and its TCRdb copy is limited to in-frame clones, with some not included. The sample yields some 40,000 clones, roughly 60% seen once. On this clone: What it binds is unknown.

J is TRBJ2-3 and V is TRBV6-1; D is unclear. This clonotype originated in a man aged 55 to 70 in good health and CMV-seropositive. The sample consisted of PBMCs. The CDR3 protein is CASSDEFVDTQYF. In DNA, the CDR3 is TGTGCCAGCAGTGATGAGTTTGTTGATACGCAGTATTTT.